Detailed here is one TCR beta chain. This entry is derived from a study of blood T cell repertoires in COVID-19. About the research overall: The United States, Italy and Spain supplied acute and convalescent COVID-19 samples. Sources were T cells, B-cell-depleted T cells, or PBMCs; the material itself was cDNA or gDNA.

The data were produced by immunoSEQ multiplex PCR, yet TCRdb's version contains in-frame clones alone and is incomplete. The table has some 300,000 clones, 70% to 90% seen once. In terms of age and location, participants ranged from about 18 to 95 years and lived in under 30 US areas. Each participant's cohort was designated according to participant-reported clinical history. Sequenced input: PBMCs or T cells enriched from blood (not recorded which). The source of this sequence is an older woman in a cohort exposed to, infected with or recovered from COVID-19 (not recorded which).

In DNA form, the CDR3 reads TGTGCCAGCAGGATCGATACAGGGGTCTCTGGAAACACCATATATTTT. This codes for CASRIDTGVSGNTIYF. The chain combines TRBV28 with TRBJ1-3; the match to TRBD1 covers 7 bases. Germline V CDR1 and CDR2: MDHEN, SYDVKM. Trimming at V came to 6 bases and at J to 0 bases, leaving 8 bases not matched to a gene. The CDR3 runs 16 residues.